Below, 9 T cell receptor beta chains from the same sample are listed, as sequenced in a study of Ad26.COV2.S vaccination and SARS-CoV-2 variants. Indicated treatment: some 19 received Ad26.COV2.S at low or high dose, single or two shots; several received placebo; per-sample allocation not given. Following the first vaccine or placebo injection, samples were taken on day 63. This table comes from immunoSEQ multiplex PCR, and its TCRdb copy is limited to in-frame clones, with some not included. The table lists a few hundred thousand clones, 85% to 90% of them singletons. The sequencing used peripheral blood, collected in a trial of Ad26.COV2.S vaccine versus placebo. These receptors all stem from a person aged 18-65 years who received the Ad26.COV2.S COVID-19 vaccine or a placebo.

In DNA form, the CDR3 reads TGTGCCAGCAGGCTGGGAGAAAAACTGTTTTTT. It encodes CASRLGEKLFF. The rearrangement uses TRBV27 and TRBJ1-4; D unresolved. Germline V gene sequence: CDR1 MNHEY, CDR2 SMNVEV (reference sequence). V was trimmed by 6 bases and J by 8 bases, leaving 7 bases between them. This CDR3 is 11 amino acids long.

The chain uses TRBV5-4 and TRBJ1-1, with D tentatively TRBD1 (5 bases). The CDR3 runs 15 residues. CDR1 is SGHNT, CDR2 YYREEE, per germline (reference sequence). V was shortened by 0 bases and J by 4 bases, with 13 bases between the two germline ends. This chain's CDR3 is CASSLVWGSGTEAFF. In DNA form, the CDR3 reads TGTGCCAGCAGCTTGGTTTGGGGGAGCGGCACTGAAGCTTTCTTT.

The chain carries TRBV6-2 or TRBV6-3 and TRBJ1-1, with 10 bases matching TRBD1. The CDR3 is made up of 16 amino acids. After removal of 4 bases from V and 5 bases from J, the junction contained 10 bases not matched to a gene. Germline V gene sequence: CDR1 MNHEY, CDR2 SVGEGT. The CDR3 reads CASSSPFGQGGTEAFF. CDR3 DNA: TGTGCCAGCAGTTCCCCCTTTGGACAGGGGGGAACTGAAGCTTTCTTT.

This chain uses TRBV9 with TRBJ2-3; TRBD2 agrees at 14 bases. J was trimmed by 15 bases and V by 3 bases; bases with no gene match: 6. CDR3 length: 13 amino acids. Germline lookup yields CDR1 SGDLS and CDR2 YYNGEE. CDR3 protein: CASSEGLAGAVYF. DNA for the CDR3: TGTGCCAGCAGCGAGGGACTAGCGGGGGCGGTTTATTTT.

This chain uses TRBV5-1 with TRBJ1-4, with D possibly TRBD1 on 5 matching bases. Germline-derived CDR1 and CDR2 are SGHRS and YFSETQ. This CDR3 has 16 residues. V was shortened by 4 bases and J by 3 bases, with 16 bases between the two germline ends. CDR3 protein: CASSPNVGTSNEKLFF. CDR3 bases: TGCGCCAGCAGCCCGAATGTAGGGACCTCTAATGAAAAACTGTTTTTT.

The chain recombines TRBV11-2 with TRBJ1-4; no definite D call. Trimming left V 1 base short and J 3 bases short, with 12 bases between. This CDR3 comprises 16 residues. Germline CDR1 reads SGHAT; CDR2 reads FQNNGV. The DNA for the CDR3 is TGTGCCAGCAGCTTAGGCGCCCTGGATCCTAATGAAAAACTGTTTTTT. Translation gives CASSLGALDPNEKLFF.

This clone has a single count. This rearrangement joins TRBV10-3 to TRBJ2-2, with D perhaps being TRBD1 or TRBD2 (5 bases each). The V and J ends lost 7 bases and 8 bases respectively, with 14 bases between them. Germline V gives CDR1 ENHRY, CDR2 SYGVKD. The length of the CDR3 is 13 residues. The CDR3 loop reads CAITGTARGELFF. CDR3 DNA: TGTGCCATCACGGGGACCGCACGAGGGGAGCTGTTTTTT.

This chain connects TRBV18 to TRBJ2-7; 8 bases map to TRBD2. J lost 4 bases, V lost 2 bases, and 7 bases had no gene match. Germline assignment: CDR1 KGHSH and CDR2 LQKENI. This CDR3 has 15 amino acids. This CDR3 reads CASSPGTGGRYEQYF. Here the CDR3 DNA reads TGTGCCAGCTCACCAGGGACGGGGGGGCGGTACGAGCAGTACTTC.

The chain uses TRBV19 and TRBJ1-1; D may be TRBD1 (5 bases). The CDR3 totals 14 residues. Germline CDR1 reads LNHDA; CDR2 reads SQIVND (reference sequence). Trimming cost V 7 bases and J 2 bases, with 14 bases left between them. The CDR3, as DNA: TGTGCCAGTACAACAGGAGCATCTAACACTGAAGCTTTCTTT. It specifies CASTTGASNTEAFF. Based on the CDR3 plus reference TRBV19 and TRBJ1-1, the full variable domain is DGGITQSPKYLFRKEGQNVTLSCEQNLNHDAMYWYRQDPGQGLRLIYYSQIVNDFQKGDIAEGYSVSREKKESFPLTVTSAQKNPTAFYLCASTTGASNTEAFFGQGTRLTVV.